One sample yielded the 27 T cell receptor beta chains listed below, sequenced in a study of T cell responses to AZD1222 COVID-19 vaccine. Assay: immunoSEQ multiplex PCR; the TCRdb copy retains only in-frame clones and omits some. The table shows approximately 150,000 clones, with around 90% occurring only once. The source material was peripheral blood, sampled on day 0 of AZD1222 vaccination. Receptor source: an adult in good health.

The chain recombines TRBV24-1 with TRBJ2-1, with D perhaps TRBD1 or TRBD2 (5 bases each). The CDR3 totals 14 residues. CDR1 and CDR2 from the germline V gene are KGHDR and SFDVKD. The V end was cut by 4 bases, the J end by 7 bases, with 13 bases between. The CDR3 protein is CATSDRGLGNEQFF. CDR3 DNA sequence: TGTGCCACCAGTGACCGGGGCCTCGGGAATGAGCAGTTCTTC.

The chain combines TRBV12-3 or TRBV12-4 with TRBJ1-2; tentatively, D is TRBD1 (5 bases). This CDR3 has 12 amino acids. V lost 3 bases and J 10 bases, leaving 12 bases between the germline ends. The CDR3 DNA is TGTGCCAGCAGTTTCAGCAGGGTGACCTACACCTTC. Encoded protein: CASSFSRVTYTF.

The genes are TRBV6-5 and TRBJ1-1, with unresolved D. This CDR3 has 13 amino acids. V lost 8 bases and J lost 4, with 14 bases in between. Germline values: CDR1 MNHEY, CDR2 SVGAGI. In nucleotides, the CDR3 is TGTGCCAGCTCTATACCTTGGGGCACTGAAGCTTTCTTT. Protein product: CASSIPWGTEAFF.

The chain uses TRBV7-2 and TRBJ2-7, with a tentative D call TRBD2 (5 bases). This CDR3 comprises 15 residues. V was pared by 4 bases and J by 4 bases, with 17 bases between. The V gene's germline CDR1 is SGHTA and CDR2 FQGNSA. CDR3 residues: CASSSAAGVQYEQYF. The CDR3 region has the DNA TGTGCCAGCAGCTCCGCGGCCGGGGTTCAGTACGAGCAGTACTTC.

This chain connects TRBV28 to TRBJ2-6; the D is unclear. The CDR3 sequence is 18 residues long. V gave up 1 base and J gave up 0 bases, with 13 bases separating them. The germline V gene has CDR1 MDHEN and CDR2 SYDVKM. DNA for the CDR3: TGTGCCAGCAGTTTATATCCCCTATGGGGCTCTGGGGCCAACGTCCTGACTTTC. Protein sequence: CASSLYPLWGSGANVLTF.

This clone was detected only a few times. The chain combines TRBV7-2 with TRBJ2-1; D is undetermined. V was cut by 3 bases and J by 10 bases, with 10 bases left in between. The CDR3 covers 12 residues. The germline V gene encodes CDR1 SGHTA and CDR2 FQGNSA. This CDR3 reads CASSLYVFEQFF. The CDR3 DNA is TGTGCCAGCAGCTTGTATGTCTTCGAGCAGTTCTTC.

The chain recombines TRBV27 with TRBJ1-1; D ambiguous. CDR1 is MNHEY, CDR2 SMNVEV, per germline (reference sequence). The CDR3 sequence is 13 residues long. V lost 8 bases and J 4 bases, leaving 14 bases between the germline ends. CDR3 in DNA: TGTGCCAGCGGAACGAGAGGGAGCACTGAAGCTTTCTTT. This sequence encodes CASGTRGSTEAFF.

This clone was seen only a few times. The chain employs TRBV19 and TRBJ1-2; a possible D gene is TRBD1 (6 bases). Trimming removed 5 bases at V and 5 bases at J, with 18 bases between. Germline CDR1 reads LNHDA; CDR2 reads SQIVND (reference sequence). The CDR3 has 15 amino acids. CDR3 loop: CASSSTGTTRYGYTF. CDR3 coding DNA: TGTGCCAGTAGTTCCACAGGGACGACGAGGTATGGCTACACCTTC.

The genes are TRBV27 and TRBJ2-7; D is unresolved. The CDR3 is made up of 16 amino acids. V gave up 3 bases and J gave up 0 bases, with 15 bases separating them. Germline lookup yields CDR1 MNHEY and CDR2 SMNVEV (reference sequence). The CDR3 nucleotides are TGTGCCAGCAGTTTTTTAGGGCAGACGAGCTCCTACGAGCAGTACTTC. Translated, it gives CASSFLGQTSSYEQYF.

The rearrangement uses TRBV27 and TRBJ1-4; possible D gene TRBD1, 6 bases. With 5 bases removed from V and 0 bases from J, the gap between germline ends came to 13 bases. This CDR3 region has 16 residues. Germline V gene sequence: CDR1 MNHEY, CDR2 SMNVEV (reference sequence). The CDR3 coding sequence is TGTGCCAGCAGTATGAGGACAGCTACAACTAATGAAAAACTGTTTTTT. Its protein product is CASSMRTATTNEKLFF.

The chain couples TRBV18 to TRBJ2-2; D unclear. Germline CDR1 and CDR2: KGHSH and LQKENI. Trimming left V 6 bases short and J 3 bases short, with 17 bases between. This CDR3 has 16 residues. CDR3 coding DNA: TGTGCCAGCTCCATTGCCCGAGGCGCTTACACCGGGGAGCTGTTTTTT. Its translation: CASSIARGAYTGELFF.

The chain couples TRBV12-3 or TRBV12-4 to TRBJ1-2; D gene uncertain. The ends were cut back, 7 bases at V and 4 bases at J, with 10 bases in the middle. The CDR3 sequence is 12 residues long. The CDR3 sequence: CASTSRAYGYTF. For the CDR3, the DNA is TGTGCCAGCACCAGTCGGGCCTATGGCTACACCTTC.

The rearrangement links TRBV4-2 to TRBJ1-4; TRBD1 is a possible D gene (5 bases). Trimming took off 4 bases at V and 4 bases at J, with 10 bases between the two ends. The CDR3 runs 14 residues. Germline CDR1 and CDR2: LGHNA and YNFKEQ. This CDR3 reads CASSRGALNEKLFF. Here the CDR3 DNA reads TGTGCCAGCAGCCGCGGGGCTCTTAATGAAAAACTGTTTTTT.

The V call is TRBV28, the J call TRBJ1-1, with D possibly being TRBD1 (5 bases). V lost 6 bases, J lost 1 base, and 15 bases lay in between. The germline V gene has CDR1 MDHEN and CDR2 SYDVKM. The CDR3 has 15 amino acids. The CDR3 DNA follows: TGTGCCAGCAGCCGTATCGCTGGGGGGAACACTGAAGCTTTCTTT. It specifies CASSRIAGGNTEAFF.

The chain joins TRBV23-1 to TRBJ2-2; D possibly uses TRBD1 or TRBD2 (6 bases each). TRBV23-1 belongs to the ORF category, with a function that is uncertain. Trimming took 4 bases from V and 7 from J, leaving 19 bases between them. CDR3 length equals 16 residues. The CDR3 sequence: CASSRPRGARVGELFF. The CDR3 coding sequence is TGCGCCAGCAGTCGTCCTAGGGGGGCGCGAGTCGGGGAGCTGTTTTTT.

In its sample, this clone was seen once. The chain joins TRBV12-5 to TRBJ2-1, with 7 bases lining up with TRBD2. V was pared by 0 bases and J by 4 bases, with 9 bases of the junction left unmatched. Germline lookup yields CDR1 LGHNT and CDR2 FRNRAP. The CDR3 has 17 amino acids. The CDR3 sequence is CASGLVLTGGLYNEQFF. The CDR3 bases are TGTGCTAGTGGTTTGGTACTCACGGGGGGTCTTTACAATGAGCAGTTCTTC.

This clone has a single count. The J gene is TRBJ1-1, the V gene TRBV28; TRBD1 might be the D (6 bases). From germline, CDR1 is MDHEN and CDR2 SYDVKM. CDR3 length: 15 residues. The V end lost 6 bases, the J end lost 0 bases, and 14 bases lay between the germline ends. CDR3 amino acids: CASRTGTLMNTEAFF. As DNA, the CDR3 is TGTGCCAGCAGAACAGGGACACTTATGAACACTGAAGCTTTCTTT.

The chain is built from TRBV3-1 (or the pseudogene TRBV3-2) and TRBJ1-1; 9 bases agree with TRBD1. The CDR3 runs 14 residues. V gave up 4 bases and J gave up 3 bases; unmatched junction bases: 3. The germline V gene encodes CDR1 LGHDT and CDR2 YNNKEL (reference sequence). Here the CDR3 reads CASSPDRGDTEAFF. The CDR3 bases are TGTGCCAGCAGCCCAGACAGGGGGGACACTGAAGCTTTCTTT.

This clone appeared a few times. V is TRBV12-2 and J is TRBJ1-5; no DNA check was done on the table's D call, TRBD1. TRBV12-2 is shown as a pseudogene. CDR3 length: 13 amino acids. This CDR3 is CASRFGQGLAQHF. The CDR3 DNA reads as TGTGCAAGTCGCTTCGGCCAGGGGTTAGCCCAGCATTTT.

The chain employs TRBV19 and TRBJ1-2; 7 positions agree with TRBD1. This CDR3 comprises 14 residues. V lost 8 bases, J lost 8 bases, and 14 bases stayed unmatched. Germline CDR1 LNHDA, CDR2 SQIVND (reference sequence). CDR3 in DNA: TGTGCCAGTTGGGACAGAAATTTAGTTGGGGGCTACACCTTC. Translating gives CASWDRNLVGGYTF.

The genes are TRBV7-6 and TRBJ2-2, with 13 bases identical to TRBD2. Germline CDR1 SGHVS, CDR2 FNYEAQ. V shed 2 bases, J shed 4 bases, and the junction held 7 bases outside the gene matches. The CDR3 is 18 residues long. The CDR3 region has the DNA TGTGCCAGCAGCTTAAGGACTAGCGGGAGCCCCAGCACCGGGGAGCTGTTTTTT. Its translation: CASSLRTSGSPSTGELFF. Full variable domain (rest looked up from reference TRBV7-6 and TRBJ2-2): GAGVSQSPRYKVTKRGQDVALRCDPISGHVSLYWYRQALGQGPEFLTYFNYEAQQDKSGLPNDRFSAERPEGSISTLTIQRTEQRDSAMYRCASSLRTSGSPSTGELFFGEGSRLTVL.

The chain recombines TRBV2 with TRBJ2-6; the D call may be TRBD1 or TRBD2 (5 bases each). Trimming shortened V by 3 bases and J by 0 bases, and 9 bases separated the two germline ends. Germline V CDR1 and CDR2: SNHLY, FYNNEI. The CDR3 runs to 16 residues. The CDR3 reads CASSDGARSGANVLTF. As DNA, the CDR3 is TGTGCCAGCAGTGACGGGGCCCGCTCTGGGGCCAACGTCCTGACTTTC.

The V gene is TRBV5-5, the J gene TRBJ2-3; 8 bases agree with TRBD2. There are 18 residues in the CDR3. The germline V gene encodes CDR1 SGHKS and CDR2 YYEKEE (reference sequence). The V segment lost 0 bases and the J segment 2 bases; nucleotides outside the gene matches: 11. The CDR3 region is CASSLVGPRGGLTDTQYF. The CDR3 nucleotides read TGTGCCAGCAGCTTGGTAGGCCCACGGGGGGGCCTCACAGATACGCAGTATTTT.

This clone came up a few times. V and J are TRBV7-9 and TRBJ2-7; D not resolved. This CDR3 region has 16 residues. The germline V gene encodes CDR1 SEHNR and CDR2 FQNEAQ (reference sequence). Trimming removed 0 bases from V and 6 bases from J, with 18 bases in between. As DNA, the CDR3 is TGTGCCAGCAGCTTAGCGTGGGAAGGGCTATTAGCCGAGCAGTACTTC. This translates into CASSLAWEGLLAEQYF. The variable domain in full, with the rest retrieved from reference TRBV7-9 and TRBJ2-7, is DTGVSQNPRHKITKRGQNVTFRCDPISEHNRLYWYRQTLGQGPEFLTYFQNEAQLEKSRLLSDRFSAERPKGSFSTLEIQRTEQGDSAMYLCASSLAWEGLLAEQYFGPGTRLTVT.

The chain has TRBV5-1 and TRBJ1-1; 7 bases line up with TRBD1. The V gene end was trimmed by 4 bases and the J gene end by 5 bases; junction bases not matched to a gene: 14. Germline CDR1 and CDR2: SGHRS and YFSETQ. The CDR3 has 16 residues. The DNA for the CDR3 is TGCGCCAGCAGCACTAGACAGGGCCAAAGGGGGACTGAAGCTTTCTTT. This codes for CASSTRQGQRGTEAFF.

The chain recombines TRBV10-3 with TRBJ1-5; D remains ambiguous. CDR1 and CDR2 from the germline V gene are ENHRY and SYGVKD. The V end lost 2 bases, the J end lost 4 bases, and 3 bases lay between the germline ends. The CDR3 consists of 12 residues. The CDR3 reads CAISEVNQPQHF. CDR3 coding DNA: TGTGCCATCAGTGAGGTAAATCAGCCCCAGCATTTT.

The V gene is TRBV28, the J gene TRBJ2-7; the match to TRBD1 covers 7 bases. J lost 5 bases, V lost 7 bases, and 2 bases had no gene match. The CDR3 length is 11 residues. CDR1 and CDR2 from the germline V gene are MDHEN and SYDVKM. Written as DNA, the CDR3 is TGTGCCAGCATACAGGGGAACGAGCAGTACTTC. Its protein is CASIQGNEQYF.